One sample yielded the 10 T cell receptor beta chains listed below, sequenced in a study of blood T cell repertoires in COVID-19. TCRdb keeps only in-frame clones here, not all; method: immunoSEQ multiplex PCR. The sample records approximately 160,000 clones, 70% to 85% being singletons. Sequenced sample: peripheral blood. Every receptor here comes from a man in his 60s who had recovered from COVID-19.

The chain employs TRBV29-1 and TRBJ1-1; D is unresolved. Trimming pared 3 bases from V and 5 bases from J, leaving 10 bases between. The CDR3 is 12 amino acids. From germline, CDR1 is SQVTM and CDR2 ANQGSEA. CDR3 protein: CSVERVGTEAFF. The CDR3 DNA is TGCAGCGTTGAGAGGGTGGGGACTGAAGCTTTCTTT.

The CDR3 protein is CASSERGGGSYNEQFF. CDR3 in DNA: TGTGCCAGCAGTGAAAGAGGGGGCGGATCCTACAATGAGCAGTTCTTC. V and J are TRBV2 and TRBJ2-1, with 7 bases matching TRBD1. Germline CDR1 SNHLY, CDR2 FYNNEI. J gave up 1 base and V 2 bases, and 5 bases lay outside the gene matches. The CDR3 is 16 amino acids.

CDR3 amino acids: CASSLQADTQYF. The CDR3 region has the DNA TGTGCCAGCAGTCTCCAGGCAGATACGCAGTATTTT. The chain is built from TRBV12-3 or TRBV12-4 and TRBJ2-3; D is uncertain. The CDR3 runs to 12 residues. With 5 bases removed from V and 4 bases from J, the gap between germline ends came to 7 bases.

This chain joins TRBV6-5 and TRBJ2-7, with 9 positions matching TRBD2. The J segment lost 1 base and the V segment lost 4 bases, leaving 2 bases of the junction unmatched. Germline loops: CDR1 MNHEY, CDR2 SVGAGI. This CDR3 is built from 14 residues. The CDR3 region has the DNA TGTGCCAGCAGTTCCCTAGCGGGGTCCTACGAGCAGTACTTC. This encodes CASSSLAGSYEQYF.

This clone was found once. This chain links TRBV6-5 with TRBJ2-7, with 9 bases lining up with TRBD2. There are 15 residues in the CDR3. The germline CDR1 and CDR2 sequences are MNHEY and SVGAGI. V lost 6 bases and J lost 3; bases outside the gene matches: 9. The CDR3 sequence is CASSRIAGAFYEQYF. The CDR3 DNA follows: TGTGCCAGCAGCCGTATAGCGGGGGCCTTCTACGAGCAGTACTTC.

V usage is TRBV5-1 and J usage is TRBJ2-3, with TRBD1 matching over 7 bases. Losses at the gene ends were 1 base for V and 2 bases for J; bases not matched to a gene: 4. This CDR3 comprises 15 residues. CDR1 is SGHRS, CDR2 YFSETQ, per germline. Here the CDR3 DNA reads TGCGCCAGCAGCTTGACAGGGGACCTCACAGATACGCAGTATTTT. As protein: CASSLTGDLTDTQYF.

This CDR3 is CASSEGVGQGFYGYTF. The CDR3 nucleotides are TGCGCCAGCAGCGAAGGCGTCGGGCAGGGATTCTATGGCTACACCTTC. The V and J genes are TRBV5-1 and TRBJ1-2; a weak D match, TRBD1 (5 bases). V shed 4 bases and J shed 4 bases, with 20 bases lying between them. Germline CDR1 is SGHRS and CDR2 is YFSETQ. There are 16 residues in the CDR3. Full variable domain (remainder filled in from reference TRBV5-1 and TRBJ1-2): KAGVTQTPRYLIKTRGQQVTLSCSPISGHRSVSWYQQTPGQGLQFLFEYFSETQRNKGNFPGRFSGRQFSNSRSEMNVSTLELGDSALYLCASSEGVGQGFYGYTFGSGTRLTVV.

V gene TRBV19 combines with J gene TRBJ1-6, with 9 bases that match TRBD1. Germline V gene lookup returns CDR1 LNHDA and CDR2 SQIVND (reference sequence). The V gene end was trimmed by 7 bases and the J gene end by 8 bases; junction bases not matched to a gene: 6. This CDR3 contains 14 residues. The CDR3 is CASKTGGLDSPLHF. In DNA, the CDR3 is TGTGCCAGTAAGACAGGGGGTTTGGATTCACCCCTCCACTTT.

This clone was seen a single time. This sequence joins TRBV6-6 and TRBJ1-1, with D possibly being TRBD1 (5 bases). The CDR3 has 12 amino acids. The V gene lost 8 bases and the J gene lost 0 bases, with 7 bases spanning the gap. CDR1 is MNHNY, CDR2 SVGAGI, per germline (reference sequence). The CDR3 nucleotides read TGTGCCAGCCGGGGGATGAACACTGAAGCTTTCTTT. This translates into CASRGMNTEAFF.

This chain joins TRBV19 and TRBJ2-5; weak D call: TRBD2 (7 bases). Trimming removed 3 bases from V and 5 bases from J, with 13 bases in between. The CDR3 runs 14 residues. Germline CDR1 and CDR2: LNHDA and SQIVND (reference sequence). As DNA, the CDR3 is TGTGCCAGTAGTATTGGGGGGGCCCGGGAGACCCAGTACTTC. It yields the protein CASSIGGARETQYF. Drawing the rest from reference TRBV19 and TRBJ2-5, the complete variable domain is DGGITQSPKYLFRKEGQNVTLSCEQNLNHDAMYWYRQDPGQGLRLIYYSQIVNDFQKGDIAEGYSVSREKKESFPLTVTSAQKNPTAFYLCASSIGGARETQYFGPGTRLLVL.